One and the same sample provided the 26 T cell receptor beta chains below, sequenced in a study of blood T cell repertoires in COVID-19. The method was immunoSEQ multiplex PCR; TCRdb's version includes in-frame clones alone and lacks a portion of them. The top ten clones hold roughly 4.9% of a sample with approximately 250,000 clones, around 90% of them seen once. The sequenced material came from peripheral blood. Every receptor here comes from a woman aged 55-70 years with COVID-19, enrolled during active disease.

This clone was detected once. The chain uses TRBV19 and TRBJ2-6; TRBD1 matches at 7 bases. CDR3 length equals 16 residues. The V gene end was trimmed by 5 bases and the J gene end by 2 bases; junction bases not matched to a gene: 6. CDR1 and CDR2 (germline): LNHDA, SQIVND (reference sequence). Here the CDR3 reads CASSAPGQTGANVLTF. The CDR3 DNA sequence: TGTGCCAGTAGTGCCCCGGGACAGACTGGGGCCAACGTCCTGACTTTC.

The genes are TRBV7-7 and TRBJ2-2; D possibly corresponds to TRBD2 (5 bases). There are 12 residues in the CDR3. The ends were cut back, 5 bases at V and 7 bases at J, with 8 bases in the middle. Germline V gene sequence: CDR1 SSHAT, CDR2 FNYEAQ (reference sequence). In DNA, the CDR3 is TGTGCCAGCAGCGAGGGAAGCGGGGAGCTGTTTTTT. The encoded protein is CASSEGSGELFF. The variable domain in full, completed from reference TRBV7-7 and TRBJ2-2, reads GAGVSQSPRYKVTKRGQDVTLRCDPISSHATLYWYQQALGQGPEFLTYFNYEAQPDKSGLPSDRFSAERPEGSISTLTIQRTEQRDSAMYRCASSEGSGELFFGEGSRLTVL.

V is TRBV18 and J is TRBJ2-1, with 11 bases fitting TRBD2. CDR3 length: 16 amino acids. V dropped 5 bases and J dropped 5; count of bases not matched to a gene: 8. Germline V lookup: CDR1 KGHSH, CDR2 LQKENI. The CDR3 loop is CASSSRTSGFDNEQFF. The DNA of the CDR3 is TGTGCCAGCTCATCCCGGACTAGCGGGTTCGACAATGAGCAGTTCTTC.

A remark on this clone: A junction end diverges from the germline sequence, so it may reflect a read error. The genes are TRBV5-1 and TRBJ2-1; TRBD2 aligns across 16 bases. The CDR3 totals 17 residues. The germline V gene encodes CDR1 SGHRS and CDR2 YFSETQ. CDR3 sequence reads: CASNLDGTSGRANEQFF. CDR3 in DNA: TGCGCCAGCAACTTGGATGGGACTAGCGGGAGGGCCAATGAGCAGTTCTTC.

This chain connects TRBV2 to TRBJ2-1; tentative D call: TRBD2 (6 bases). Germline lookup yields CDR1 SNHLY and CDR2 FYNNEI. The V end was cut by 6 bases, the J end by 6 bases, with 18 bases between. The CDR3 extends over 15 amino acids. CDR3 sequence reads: CASRRTGGITNEQFF. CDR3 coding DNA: TGTGCCAGCAGAAGAACAGGAGGGATAACCAATGAGCAGTTCTTC.

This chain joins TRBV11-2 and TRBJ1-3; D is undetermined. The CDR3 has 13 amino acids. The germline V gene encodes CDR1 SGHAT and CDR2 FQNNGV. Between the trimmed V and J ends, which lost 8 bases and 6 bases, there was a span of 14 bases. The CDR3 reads CASGPPRVNTIYF. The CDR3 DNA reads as TGTGCCAGCGGCCCCCCTCGTGTAAACACCATATATTTT. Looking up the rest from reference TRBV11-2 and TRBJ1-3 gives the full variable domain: EAGVAQSPRYKIIEKRQSVAFWCNPISGHATLYWYQQILGQGPKLLIQFQNNGVVDDSQLPKDRFSAERLKGVDSTLKIQPAKLEDSAVYLCASGPPRVNTIYFGEGSWLTVV.

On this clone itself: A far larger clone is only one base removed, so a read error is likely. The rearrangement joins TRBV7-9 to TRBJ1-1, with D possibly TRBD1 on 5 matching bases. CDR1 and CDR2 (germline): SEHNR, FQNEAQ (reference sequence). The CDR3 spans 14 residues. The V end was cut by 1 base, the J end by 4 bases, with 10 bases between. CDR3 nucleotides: TGTGCCAGCAGCTTAGGTGGGGGGAGCACTGAAGCTTTCTTT. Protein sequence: CASSLGGGSTEAFF.

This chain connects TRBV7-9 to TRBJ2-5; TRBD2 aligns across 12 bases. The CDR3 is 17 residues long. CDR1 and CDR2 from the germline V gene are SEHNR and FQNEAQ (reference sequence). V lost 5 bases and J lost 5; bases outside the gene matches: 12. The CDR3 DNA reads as TGTGCCAGCAGCCTGGGGCTAGCGGGAGGGCCGGGTGAGACCCAGTACTTC. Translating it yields CASSLGLAGGPGETQYF.

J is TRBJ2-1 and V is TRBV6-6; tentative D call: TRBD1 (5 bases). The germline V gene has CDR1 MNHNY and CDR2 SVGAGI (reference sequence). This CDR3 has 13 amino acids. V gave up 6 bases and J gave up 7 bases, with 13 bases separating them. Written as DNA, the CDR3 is TGTGCCAGCAGACCCCCAGGGAAGAATGAGCAGTTCTTC. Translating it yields CASRPPGKNEQFF.

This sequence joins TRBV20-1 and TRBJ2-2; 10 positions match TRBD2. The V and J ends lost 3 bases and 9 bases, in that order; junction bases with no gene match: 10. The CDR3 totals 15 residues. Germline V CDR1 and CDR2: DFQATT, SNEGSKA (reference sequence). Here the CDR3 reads CSASSLAGAPRELFF. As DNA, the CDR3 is TGCAGTGCTAGTTCGCTAGCGGGAGCACCCCGGGAGCTGTTTTTT.

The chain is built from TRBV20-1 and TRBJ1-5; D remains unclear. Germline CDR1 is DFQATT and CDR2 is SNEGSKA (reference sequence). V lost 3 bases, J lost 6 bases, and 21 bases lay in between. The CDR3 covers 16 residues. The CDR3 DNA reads TGCAGTGCTAGTCCAAATGAGGGTAAATTCAGTCAGCCCCAGCATTTT. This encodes CSASPNEGKFSQPQHF.

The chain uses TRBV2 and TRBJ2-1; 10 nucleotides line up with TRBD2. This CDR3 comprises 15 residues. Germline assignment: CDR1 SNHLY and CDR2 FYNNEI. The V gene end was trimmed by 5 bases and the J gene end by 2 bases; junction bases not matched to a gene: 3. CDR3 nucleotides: TGTGCCAGCAGTTTAGCGGGAGGACCCTACAATGAGCAGTTCTTC. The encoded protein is CASSLAGGPYNEQFF.

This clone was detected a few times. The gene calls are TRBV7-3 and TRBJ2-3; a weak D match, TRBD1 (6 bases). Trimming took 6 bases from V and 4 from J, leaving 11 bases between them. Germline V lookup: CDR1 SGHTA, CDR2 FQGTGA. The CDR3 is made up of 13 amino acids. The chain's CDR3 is CASRSQGADTQYF. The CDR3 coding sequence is TGTGCCAGCAGATCACAGGGAGCAGATACGCAGTATTTT.

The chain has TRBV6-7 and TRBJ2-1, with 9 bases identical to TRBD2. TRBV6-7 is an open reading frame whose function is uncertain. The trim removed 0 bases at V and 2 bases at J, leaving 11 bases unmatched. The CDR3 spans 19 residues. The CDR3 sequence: CASSYSGQKGTSPYNEQFF. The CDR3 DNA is TGTGCCAGCAGTTACTCGGGACAGAAGGGGACTAGCCCCTACAATGAGCAGTTCTTC.

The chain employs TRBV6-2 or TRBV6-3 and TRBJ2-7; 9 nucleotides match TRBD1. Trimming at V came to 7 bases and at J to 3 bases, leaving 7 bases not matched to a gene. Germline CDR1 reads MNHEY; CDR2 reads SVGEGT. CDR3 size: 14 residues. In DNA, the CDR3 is TGTGCCAGCACCCCCGGGACAGGGATCTACGAGCAGTACTTC. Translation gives CASTPGTGIYEQYF.

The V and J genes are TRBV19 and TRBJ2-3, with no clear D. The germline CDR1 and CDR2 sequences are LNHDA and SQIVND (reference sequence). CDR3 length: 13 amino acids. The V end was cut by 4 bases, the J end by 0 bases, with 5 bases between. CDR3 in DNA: TGTGCCAGTAGTACCTCTAGCACAGATACGCAGTATTTT. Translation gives CASSTSSTDTQYF.

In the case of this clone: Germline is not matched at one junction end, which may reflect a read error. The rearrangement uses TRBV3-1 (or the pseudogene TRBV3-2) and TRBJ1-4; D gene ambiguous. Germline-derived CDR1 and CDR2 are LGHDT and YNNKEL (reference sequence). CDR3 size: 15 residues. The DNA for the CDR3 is TGTGCCAGCAGGCAAGGAACAGCTTCTAATGAAAAACTGTTTTTT. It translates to CASRQGTASNEKLFF.

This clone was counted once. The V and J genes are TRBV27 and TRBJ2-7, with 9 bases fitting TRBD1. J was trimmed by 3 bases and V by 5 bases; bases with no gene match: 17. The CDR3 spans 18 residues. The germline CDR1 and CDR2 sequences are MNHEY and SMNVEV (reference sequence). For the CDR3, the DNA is TGTGCCAGCAGTCGGCGGGACAGGGTTCGGGCGGGAGTCTACGAGCAGTACTTC. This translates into CASSRRDRVRAGVYEQYF.

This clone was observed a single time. CDR3 sequence reads: CASSLPPRTGANYGYTF. Written as DNA, the CDR3 is TGTGCCAGCAGCTTACCCCCAAGGACAGGGGCTAACTATGGCTACACCTTC. The genes are TRBV7-8 and TRBJ1-2; 9 nucleotides match TRBD1. The CDR3 contains 17 residues. CDR1 and CDR2 from the germline V gene are SGHVS and FQNEAQ. Trimming removed 2 bases from V and 0 bases from J; junction bases left unmatched: 7.

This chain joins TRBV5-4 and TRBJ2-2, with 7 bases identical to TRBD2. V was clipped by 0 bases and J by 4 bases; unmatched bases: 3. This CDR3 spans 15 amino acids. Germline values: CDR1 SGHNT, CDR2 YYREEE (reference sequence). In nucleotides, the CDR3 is TGTGCCAGCAGCTTGGTGGGGAGGGGCACCGGGGAGCTGTTTTTT. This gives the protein CASSLVGRGTGELFF. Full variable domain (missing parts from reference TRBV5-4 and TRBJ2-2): ETGVTQSPTHLIKTRGQQVTLRCSSQSGHNTVSWYQQALGQGPQFIFQYYREEENGRGNFPPRFSGLQFPNYSSELNVNALELDDSALYLCASSLVGRGTGELFFGEGSRLTVL.

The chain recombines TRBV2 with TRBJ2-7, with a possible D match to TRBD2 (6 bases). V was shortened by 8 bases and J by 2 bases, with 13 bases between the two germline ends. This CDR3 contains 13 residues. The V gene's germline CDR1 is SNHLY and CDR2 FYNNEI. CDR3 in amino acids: CASGRDSTYEQYF. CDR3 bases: TGTGCCAGCGGCCGGGACTCTACCTACGAGCAGTACTTC.

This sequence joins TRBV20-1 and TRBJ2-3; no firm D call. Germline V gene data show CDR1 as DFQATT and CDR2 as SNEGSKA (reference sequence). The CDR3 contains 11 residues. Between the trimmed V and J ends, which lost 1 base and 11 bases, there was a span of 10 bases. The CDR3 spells CSARASSGQYF. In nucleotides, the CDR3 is TGCAGTGCTAGAGCCAGCTCGGGGCAGTATTTT.

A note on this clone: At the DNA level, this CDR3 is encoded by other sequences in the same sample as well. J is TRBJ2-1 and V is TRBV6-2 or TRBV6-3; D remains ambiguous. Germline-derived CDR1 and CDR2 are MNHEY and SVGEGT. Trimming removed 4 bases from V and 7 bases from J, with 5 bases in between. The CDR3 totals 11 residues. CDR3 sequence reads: CASSFLNEQFF. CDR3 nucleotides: TGTGCCAGCAGTTTCTTAAATGAGCAGTTCTTC.

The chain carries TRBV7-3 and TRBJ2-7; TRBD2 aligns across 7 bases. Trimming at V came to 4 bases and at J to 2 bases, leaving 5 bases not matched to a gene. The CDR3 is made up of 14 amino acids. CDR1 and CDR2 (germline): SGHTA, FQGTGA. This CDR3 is CASSSSAGAYEQYF. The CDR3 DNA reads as TGTGCCAGCAGCTCCAGTGCGGGAGCCTACGAGCAGTACTTC.

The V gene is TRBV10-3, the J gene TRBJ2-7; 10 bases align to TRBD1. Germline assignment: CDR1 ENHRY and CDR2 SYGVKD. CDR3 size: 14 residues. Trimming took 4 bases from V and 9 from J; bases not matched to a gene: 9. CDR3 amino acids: CAISVSRDRGWQYF. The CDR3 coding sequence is TGTGCCATCAGTGTGTCCCGGGACAGGGGATGGCAGTACTTC.

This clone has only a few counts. The CDR3 spells CASSTTSGMANEQFF. For the CDR3, the DNA is TGTGCCAGCAGCACTACTAGCGGGATGGCGAATGAGCAGTTCTTC. The chain carries TRBV6-6 and TRBJ2-1; TRBD2 agrees at 10 bases. Germline values: CDR1 MNHNY, CDR2 SVGAGI (reference sequence). Losses at the gene ends were 6 bases for V and 7 bases for J; bases not matched to a gene: 9. The CDR3 consists of 15 residues.